Reported below is one T cell receptor beta chain. No antigen is known for it. MiXCR, run by TCRdb on the 5' RACE reads, gives a single entry per CDR3 protein. The table has 300,000 to 350,000 distinct CDR3 sequences, 20% to 25% seen once; the top ten hold under 4%. This sample is part of a study of CD8 T cells in ankylosing spondylitis. The CDR3 totals 17 residues. Germline assignment: CDR1 KGHDR and CDR2 SFDVKD. Trimming cost V 5 bases and J 7 bases, with 23 bases left between them. Study-wide results and caveats: What seemed typical of ankylosing spondylitis blood was a TCR beta motif built from about eight highly homologous variants. Enrichment of disease-linked clones was reportedly significant in matched ankylosing spondylitis synovial fluid. A CD8+ phenotype characterized the disease-linked clones, which were relatively rare in peripheral blood.

The TCR comes from a female donor with ankylosing spondylitis or in good health (not recorded which). The chain carries TRBV24-1 and TRBJ2-1; a weak D match, TRBD2 (6 bases). The specimen was blood, either unsorted or a sorted T cell fraction (not recorded which). CDR3 DNA: TGTGCCACCAGTGCTCCCGGAGGGCCGGAGTCGGGTAATGAGCAGTTCTTC. This gives the protein CATSAPGGPESGNEQFF.